These T cell receptor beta chains were read from a single sample in a study of T cell responses to AZD1222 COVID-19 vaccine. Assay used: immunoSEQ multiplex PCR; TCRdb lists only in-frame clones, some missing. The sample lists 120,000 to 150,000 clones, approximately 90% occurring once. The starting material was peripheral blood, obtained 28 days after the second AZD1222 dose. The receptor set was obtained from an adult who received the AZD1222 COVID-19 vaccine. The CDR3 runs from the conserved cysteine through the conserved F or W. The D gene is left open where the match is weak. Clone size appears in some rows only: once, few, many, or a class for an expanded clone.

len	d_gene	v_gene	abundance	j_gene	CDR3aa	CDR3nt
14	-	TRBV6-5	-	TRBJ1-1	CASSYSIKGYEAFF	TGTGCCAGCAGTTACTCGATCAAGGGGTATGAAGCTTTCTTT
15	TRBD1	TRBV15	-	TRBJ1-2	CATSRDRDRGYGYTF	TGTGCCACCAGCAGAGACCGGGACAGGGGATATGGCTACACCTTC
10	-	TRBV29-1	-	TRBJ1-1	CSVFRTEAFF	TGCAGCGTTTTTAGAACTGAAGCTTTCTTT
15	TRBD1	TRBV4-3	-	TRBJ1-1	CASSQDQGANTEAFF	TGCGCCAGCAGCCAAGACCAGGGGGCGAACACTGAAGCTTTCTTT
15	-	TRBV3-1/TRBV3-2	-	TRBJ1-1	CASSQGRSMNTEAFF	TGTGCCAGCAGCCAAGGGCGCAGTATGAACACTGAAGCTTTCTTT
15	TRBD1	TRBV28	-	TRBJ1-1	CASSSETGAGTEAFF	TGTGCCAGCAGTTCCGAAACAGGGGCTGGCACTGAAGCTTTCTTT
17	-	TRBV3-1/TRBV3-2	-	TRBJ2-7	CASSPYPRAERGLEQYF	TGTGCCAGCAGCCCCTATCCTAGGGCTGAGAGGGGCCTCGAGCAGTACTTC
17	-	TRBV2	-	TRBJ1-2	CASSEPVTATTNYGYTF	TGTGCCAGCAGTGAGCCGGTAACAGCCACTACTAACTATGGCTACACCTTC
13	TRBD1	TRBV10-3	-	TRBJ1-6	CATYGTENSPLHF	TGTGCCACCTATGGGACAGAGAATTCACCCCTCCACTTT
13	-	TRBV29-1	once	TRBJ2-7	CSVAHSGWAEQYF	TGCAGCGTCGCACACTCGGGGTGGGCCGAGCAGTACTTC
15	TRBD2	TRBV4-3	-	TRBJ2-7	CASSQALAGGYEQYF	TGCGCCAGCAGCCAAGCTTTAGCGGGAGGCTACGAGCAGTACTTC
16	TRBD1	TRBV4-2	-	TRBJ2-7	CASSQETGQGRNEQYF	TGTGCCAGCAGCCAAGAGACAGGACAGGGAAGAAACGAGCAGTACTTC
16	TRBD1	TRBV27	-	TRBJ1-6	CASSLSEGAFNSPLHF	TGTGCCAGCAGTTTATCGGAGGGGGCCTTTAATTCACCCCTCCACTTT
15	TRBD1	TRBV19	-	TRBJ2-7	CASSIGQGAFHEQYF	TGTGCCAGTAGTATCGGACAGGGGGCTTTCCACGAGCAGTACTTC
14	-	TRBV27	-	TRBJ1-6	CASSLRPYNSPLHF	TGTGCCAGCAGTTTAAGACCGTATAATTCACCCCTCCACTTT
15	TRBD1	TRBV27	-	TRBJ1-2	CASSLEGAANYGYTF	TGTGCCAGCAGTTTAGAGGGGGCAGCTAACTATGGCTACACCTTC
12	-	TRBV6-5	-	TRBJ2-1	CASSYVNNEQFF	TGTGCCAGCAGTTACGTAAACAATGAGCAGTTCTTC
16	TRBD1	TRBV7-2	-	TRBJ1-2	CASSWRQGGSYYGYTF	TGTGCCAGCAGCTGGCGACAGGGGGGATCGTACTATGGCTACACCTTC
16	TRBD1	TRBV18	-	TRBJ2-1	CASSPPTGGNFNEQFF	TGTGCCAGCTCACCCCCGACAGGGGGTAACTTCAATGAGCAGTTCTTC